Included here is one T cell receptor beta chain sequence, with context. CDR3 length: 18 amino acids. The V and J ends lost 0 bases and 4 bases, in that order; junction bases with no gene match: 11. CDR1 SGDLS and CDR2 YYNGEE come from the germline V gene. This specimen belongs to a study of blood T cell repertoires in COVID-19. Study at large: The origin of the acute and convalescent COVID-19 samples was the United States, Italy and Spain. T cells, B-cell-depleted T cells, or PBMCs provided the cDNA or gDNA that served as material.

As processed by the authors: Reference gene primer amplification gave estimated nucleated cell counts. Sequencing used immunoSEQ multiplex PCR; TCRdb keeps in-frame clones, though not all of them. V, J and clone size are those of that table, while D and trimming were read from the DNA. Among some 40,000 clones listed, roughly nine tenths were seen once. Material for sequencing was peripheral blood. This sequence originates from a man in his 70s with acute or convalescent COVID-19. The chain has TRBV9 and TRBJ2-5, with 11 bases matching TRBD2. In DNA form, the CDR3 reads TGTGCCAGCAGCGTAGGGATAGCGGGAGGGCCCTCCGGAGAGACCCAGTACTTC. Translating it yields CASSVGIAGGPSGETQYF. Full variable domain (remainder filled in from reference TRBV9 and TRBJ2-5): DSGVTQTPKHLITATGQRVTLRCSPRSGDLSVYWYQQSLDQGLQFLIQYYNGEERAKGNILERFSAQQFPDLHSELNLSSLELGDSALYFCASSVGIAGGPSGETQYFGPGTRLLVL.